This T cell receptor beta chain was identified during a study of OX40 agonist ivuxolimab in advanced cancers. Overall study context: Prior anti-PD-1, anti-PD-L1 or anti-CTLA-4 therapy did not bar entry, and roughly 40% had some.

Germline CDR1 is MDHEN and CDR2 is SYDVKM. The junction had 15 bases not matched to a gene; V was cut back by 9 bases and J by 5 bases. CDR3 length: 15 residues. Method: immunoSEQ multiplex PCR; TCRdb's copy keeps in-frame clones and lacks some. The sample records tens of thousands of clones, more than 75% being singletons. The V and J genes are TRBV28 and TRBJ1-1, with 7 bases aligning to TRBD1. The sequence derives from an adult with an advanced solid tumor such as melanoma, head and neck, liver or kidney cancer. The material was CD4+ or CD8+ T cells sorted from blood, obtained in a trial of the OX40 agonist ivuxolimab. CDR3 bases: TGTGCCAGTACCGCTTCTGAGGGGGCAGGGACTGAAGCTTTCTTT. It encodes CASTASEGAGTEAFF.